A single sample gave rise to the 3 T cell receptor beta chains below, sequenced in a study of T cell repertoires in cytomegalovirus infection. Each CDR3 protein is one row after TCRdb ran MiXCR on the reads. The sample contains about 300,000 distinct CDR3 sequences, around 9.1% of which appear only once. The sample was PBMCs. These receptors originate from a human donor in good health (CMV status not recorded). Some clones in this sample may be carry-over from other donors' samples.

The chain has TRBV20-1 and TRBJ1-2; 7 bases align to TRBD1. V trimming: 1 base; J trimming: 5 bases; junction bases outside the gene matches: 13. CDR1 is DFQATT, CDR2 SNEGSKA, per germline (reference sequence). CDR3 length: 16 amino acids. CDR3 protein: CSARANRQGLGYGYTF. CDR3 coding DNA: TGCAGTGCTAGAGCCAACCGACAGGGATTGGGTTATGGCTACACCTTC.

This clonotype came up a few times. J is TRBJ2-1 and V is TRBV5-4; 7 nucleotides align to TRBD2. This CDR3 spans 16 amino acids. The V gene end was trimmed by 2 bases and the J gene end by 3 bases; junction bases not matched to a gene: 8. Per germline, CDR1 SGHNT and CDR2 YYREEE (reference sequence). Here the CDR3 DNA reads TGTGCCAGCAGCTTTACCGGACTAGGCCACTACAATGAGCAGTTCTTC. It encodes CASSFTGLGHYNEQFF.

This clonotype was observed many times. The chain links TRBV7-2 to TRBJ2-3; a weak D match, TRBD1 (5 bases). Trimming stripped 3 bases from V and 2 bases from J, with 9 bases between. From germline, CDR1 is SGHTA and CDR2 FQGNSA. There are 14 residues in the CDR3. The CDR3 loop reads CASSFRQPTDTQYF. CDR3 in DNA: TGTGCCAGCAGCTTTCGACAGCCCACAGATACGCAGTATTTT.